The sequence of this TCR beta chain was determined in a study of cytomegalovirus exposure and HLA in healthy donors. Whole-study results and caveats: Being indistinguishable, some V segments were excluded, TRBV6-2 and TRBV6-3 among them. A later analysis reported that several of the most significant clusters appeared to be linked to common viral pathogens, among them Epstein-Barr virus. In an earlier analysis, about 87% or about 30%: the productive usage of most TCR beta V segments.

Details on this clone: The target antigen is unknown.

Germline CDR1 reads SEHNR; CDR2 reads FQNEAQ (reference sequence). The CDR3 length is 16 residues. V gave up 4 bases and J gave up 3 bases; unmatched junction bases: 6. Both 60 Vbeta primers and 13 Jbeta primers went into the PCR. As handled by the study authors: Later work found approximately 80 million unique TCR beta chains, with about 10 million shared. Generated by immunoSEQ multiplex PCR, the TCRdb table keeps only in-frame clones and is missing some. V, J and clone size reflect that table, while D and trimming were determined from the DNA. The sample includes approximately 89,000 clones, around 73% of them seen just once.

This TCR was sampled from a female donor in good health and CMV-seronegative. The rearrangement joins TRBV7-9 to TRBJ2-2; 9 nucleotides match TRBD1. The sample comprised PBMCs. The CDR3 sequence: CASSYKGQGYTGELFF. The DNA of the CDR3 is TGTGCCAGCAGCTATAAGGGACAGGGCTACACCGGGGAGCTGTTTTTT.